The next 2 T cell receptor beta chains were all read from a single sample in a study of radiation and T cells in renal cell carcinoma. Time point reported: baseline pretreatment blood. The sample's treatment: 15 Gy SBRT to primary tumor, nephrectomy 4 weeks later. The assay was immunoSEQ multiplex PCR, and TCRdb's table has in-frame clones only and misses some. The sample lists about 49,000 clones; 65% to 90% were seen once. The sample consisted of blood, taken from a patient whose treatment included radiotherapy and nephrectomy. The origin of the receptors is a woman in her 70s with renal cell carcinoma.

This sequence joins TRBV11-3 and TRBJ2-5; D is undetermined. The CDR3 covers 13 residues. Germline lookup yields CDR1 SGHNT and CDR2 YENEEA. Trimming left V 5 bases short and J 7 bases short, with 14 bases between. The CDR3 bases are TGTGCCAGCAGCCCAGGAACAGAAAGGACCCAGTACTTC. It is translated as CASSPGTERTQYF. The whole variable domain, filled in from reference TRBV11-3 and TRBJ2-5, reads EAGVVQSPRYKIIEKKQPVAFWCNPISGHNTLYWYLQNLGQGPELLIRYENEEAVDDSQLPKDRFSAERLKGVDSTLKIQPAELGDSAVYLCASSPGTERTQYFGPGTRLLVL.

The chain couples TRBV11-2 to TRBJ2-7, with D tentatively TRBD1 (5 bases). Trimming stripped 1 base from V and 2 bases from J, with 9 bases between. The CDR3 sequence is 14 residues long. Germline assignment: CDR1 SGHAT and CDR2 FQNNGV. The CDR3 coding sequence is TGTGCCAGCAGCTTAGGTAACAGGCCCTACGAGCAGTACTTC. Its protein product is CASSLGNRPYEQYF.